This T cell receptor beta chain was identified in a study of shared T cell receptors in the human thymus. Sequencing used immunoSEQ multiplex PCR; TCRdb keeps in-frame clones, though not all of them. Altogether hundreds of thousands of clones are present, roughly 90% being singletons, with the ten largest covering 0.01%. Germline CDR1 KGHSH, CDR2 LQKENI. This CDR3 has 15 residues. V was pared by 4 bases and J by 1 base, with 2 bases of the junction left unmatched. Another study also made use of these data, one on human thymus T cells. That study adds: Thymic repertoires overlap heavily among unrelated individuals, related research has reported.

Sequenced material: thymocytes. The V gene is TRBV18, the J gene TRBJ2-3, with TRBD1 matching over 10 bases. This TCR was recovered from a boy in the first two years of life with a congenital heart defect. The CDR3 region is CASSRGQGRTDTQYF. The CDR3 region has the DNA TGTGCCAGCTCACGGGGACAGGGGCGCACAGATACGCAGTATTTT.